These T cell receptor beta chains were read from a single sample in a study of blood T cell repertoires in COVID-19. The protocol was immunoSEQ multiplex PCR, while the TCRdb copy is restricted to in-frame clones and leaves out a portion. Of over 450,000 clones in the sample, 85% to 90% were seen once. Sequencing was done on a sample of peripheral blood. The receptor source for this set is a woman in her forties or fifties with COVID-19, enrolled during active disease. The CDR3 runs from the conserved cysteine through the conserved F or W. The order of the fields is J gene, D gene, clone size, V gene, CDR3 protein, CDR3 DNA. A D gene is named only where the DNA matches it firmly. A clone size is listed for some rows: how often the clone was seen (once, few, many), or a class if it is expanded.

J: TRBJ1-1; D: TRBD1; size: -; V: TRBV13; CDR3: CASSMDRGILRAFF; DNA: TGTGCCAGCAGCATGGACAGGGGAATTTTAAGGGCTTTCTTT
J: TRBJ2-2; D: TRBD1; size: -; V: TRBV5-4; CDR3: CASSPQGVAGELFF; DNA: TGTGCCAGCAGCCCGCAGGGGGTGGCCGGGGAGCTGTTTTTT
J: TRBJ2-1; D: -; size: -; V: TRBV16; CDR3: CASSQHRVGEQFF; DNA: TGTGCCAGCAGCCAACACAGGGTTGGGGAGCAGTTCTTC
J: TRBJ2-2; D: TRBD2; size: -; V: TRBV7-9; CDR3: CASSPYSGGSTTGELFF; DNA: TGTGCCAGCAGCCCTTATAGCGGGGGGTCCACCACCGGGGAGCTGTTTTTT
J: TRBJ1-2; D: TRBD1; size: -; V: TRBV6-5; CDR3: CASSRSGTEDYGYTF; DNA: TGTGCCAGCAGCCGCTCCGGGACAGAAGACTATGGCTACACCTTC
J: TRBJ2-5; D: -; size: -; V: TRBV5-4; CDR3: CASSLAATQETQYF; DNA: TGTGCCAGCAGCTTGGCCGCGACTCAAGAGACCCAGTACTTC
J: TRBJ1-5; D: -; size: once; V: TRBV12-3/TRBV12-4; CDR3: CASSSDANQPQHF; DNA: TGTGCCAGCAGTTCTGATGCGAATCAGCCCCAGCATTTT
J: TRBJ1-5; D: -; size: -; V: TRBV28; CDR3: CASSFGVFQPQHF; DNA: TGTGCCAGCAGTTTCGGGGTGTTCCAGCCCCAGCATTTT
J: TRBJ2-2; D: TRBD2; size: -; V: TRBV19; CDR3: CASSVGLAGGNSGELFF; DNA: TGTGCCAGTAGTGTGGGACTAGCGGGGGGTAACTCCGGGGAGCTGTTTTTT
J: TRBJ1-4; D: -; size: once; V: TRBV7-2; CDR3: CASSLVVGGELFF; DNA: TGTGCCAGCAGCTTAGTGGTAGGCGGGGAACTGTTTTTT
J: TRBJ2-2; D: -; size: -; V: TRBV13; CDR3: CASSTGNTGELFF; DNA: TGTGCCAGCAGCACAGGGAACACCGGGGAGCTGTTTTTT
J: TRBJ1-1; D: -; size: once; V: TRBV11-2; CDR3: CASSSRGYTEAFF; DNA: TGTGCCAGCAGCTCCAGGGGTTATACTGAAGCTTTCTTT
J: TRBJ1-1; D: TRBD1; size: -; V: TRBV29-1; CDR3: CSALTGGTEAFF; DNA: TGCAGCGCATTGACAGGGGGCACTGAAGCTTTCTTT
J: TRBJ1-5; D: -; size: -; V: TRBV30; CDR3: CAWSARVNQPQHF; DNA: TGTGCCTGGAGTGCCAGGGTAAATCAGCCCCAGCATTTT